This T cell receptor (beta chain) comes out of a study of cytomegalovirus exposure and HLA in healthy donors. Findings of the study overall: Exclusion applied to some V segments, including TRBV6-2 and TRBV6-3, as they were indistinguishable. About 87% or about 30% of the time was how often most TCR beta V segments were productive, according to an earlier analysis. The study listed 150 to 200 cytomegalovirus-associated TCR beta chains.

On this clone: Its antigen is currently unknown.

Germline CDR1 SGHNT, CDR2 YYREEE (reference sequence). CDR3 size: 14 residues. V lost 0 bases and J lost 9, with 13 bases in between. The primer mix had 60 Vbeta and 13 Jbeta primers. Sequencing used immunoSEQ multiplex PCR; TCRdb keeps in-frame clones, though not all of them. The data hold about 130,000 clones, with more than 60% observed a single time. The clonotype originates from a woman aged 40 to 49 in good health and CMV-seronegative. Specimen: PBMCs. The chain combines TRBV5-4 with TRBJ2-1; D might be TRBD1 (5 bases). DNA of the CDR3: TGTGCCAGCAGCTTGGAAAGCCCAAGGGGTGAGCAGTTCTTC. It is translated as CASSLESPRGEQFF.